The 9 T cell receptor beta chains in this list originate from one sample, sequenced in a study of blood T cell repertoires in COVID-19. TCRdb's table, derived via immunoSEQ multiplex PCR, lists solely in-frame clones and lacks some. The table shows about 170,000 clones, with around 83% occurring only once. The sequenced sample consisted of PBMCs or T cells enriched from blood (not recorded which). All receptors derive from a man aged 45-65 years who had recovered from COVID-19.

V and J are TRBV29-1 and TRBJ2-2; 8 bases map to TRBD1. The CDR3 extends over 12 amino acids. V shed 7 bases, J shed 6 bases, and the junction held 4 bases outside the gene matches. Germline loops: CDR1 SQVTM, CDR2 ANQGSEA. DNA of the CDR3: TGCAGCGCGGACAGGGAGTCCGGGGAGCTGTTTTTT. Its translation is CSADRESGELFF.

The chain has TRBV5-1 and TRBJ1-1; 9 positions match TRBD1. This CDR3 contains 15 residues. Losses at the gene ends were 4 bases for V and 7 bases for J; bases not matched to a gene: 11. Looked up from germline, CDR1 is SGHRS and CDR2 is YFSETQ. CDR3 sequence reads: CASSRAKQGAVEAFF. The CDR3 DNA reads TGCGCCAGCAGCCGAGCGAAACAGGGGGCCGTTGAAGCTTTCTTT.

This rearrangement joins TRBV18 to TRBJ2-5, with 9 nucleotides matching TRBD2. The CDR3 length is 14 residues. V trimming: 3 bases; J trimming: 5 bases; junction bases outside the gene matches: 4. Per germline, CDR1 KGHSH and CDR2 LQKENI. The CDR3 DNA follows: TGTGCCAGCTCACCGGCGGGGGGGCAGGAGACCCAGTACTTC. Translated: CASSPAGGQETQYF. Supplemented by reference TRBV18 and TRBJ2-5, the full variable domain reads NAGVMQNPRHLVRRRGQEARLRCSPMKGHSHVYWYRQLPEEGLKFMVYLQKENIIDESGMPKERFSAEFPKEGPSILRIQQVVRGDSAAYFCASSPAGGQETQYFGPGTRLLVL.

The chain joins TRBV5-1 to TRBJ2-7, with D possibly matching TRBD1 (7 bases). Trimming cost V 4 bases and J 1 base, with 15 bases left between them. The germline V gene encodes CDR1 SGHRS and CDR2 YFSETQ. This CDR3 spans 15 amino acids. CDR3 sequence reads: CASSGGVGQSYEQYF. CDR3 nucleotides: TGCGCCAGCAGCGGCGGGGTGGGACAGTCCTACGAGCAGTACTTC.

The sample holds a few counts of this clone. V and J are TRBV5-1 and TRBJ2-7, with TRBD1 matching over 10 bases. With 4 bases clipped from V and 3 bases from J, the junction kept 7 bases outside the gene matches. The CDR3 sequence is 15 residues long. CDR1 is SGHRS, CDR2 YFSETQ, per germline. The CDR3 sequence is CASSPTGGNLYEQYF. CDR3 nucleotides: TGCGCCAGCAGCCCGACAGGGGGCAATCTCTACGAGCAGTACTTC.

CDR3 sequence: CASSVLGDRDDNGYTF. The CDR3 coding sequence is TGTGCCAGCAGTGTTTTAGGGGACAGGGATGATAATGGCTACACCTTC. This chain connects TRBV6-1 to TRBJ1-2; TRBD1 aligns across 9 bases. Germline lookup yields CDR1 MNHNS and CDR2 SASEGT. The CDR3 loop spans 16 amino acids. After removal of 4 bases from V and 6 bases from J, the junction contained 12 bases not matched to a gene.

V and J are TRBV12-3 or TRBV12-4 and TRBJ1-5, with TRBD1 as a possible D gene (6 bases). This CDR3 has 13 amino acids. V was trimmed by 8 bases and J by 6 bases, leaving 14 bases between them. CDR3 in DNA: TGTGCCAGCGCACGGACAGCGTTTCAGCCCCAGCATTTT. Protein product: CASARTAFQPQHF.

This chain links TRBV3-1 (or the pseudogene TRBV3-2) with TRBJ1-6; no reliable D call. The V end was cut by 7 bases, the J end by 6 bases, with 16 bases between. Germline V gene sequence: CDR1 LGHDT, CDR2 YNNKEL (reference sequence). This CDR3 spans 15 amino acids. For the CDR3, the DNA is TGTGCCAGCAACTCCCACGGAGGCGGTAATTCACCCCTCCACTTT. It encodes CASNSHGGGNSPLHF.

This clone was counted a few times. CDR3 nucleotides: TGTGCCAGCAGCCAATCTTACGAGCAGTACTTC. It is translated as CASSQSYEQYF. The rearrangement joins TRBV3-1 (or the pseudogene TRBV3-2) to TRBJ2-7; D unresolved. Trimming cost V 2 bases and J 4 bases, with 3 bases left between them. Germline V gene data show CDR1 as LGHDT and CDR2 as YNNKEL (reference sequence). This CDR3 has 11 residues.